The 21 T cell receptor beta chains below come from one sample, sequenced in a study of T cells in Graves' hyperthyroidism and ophthalmopathy. What was amplified from RNA transcripts were TCR beta CDR3 regions. The TCR CDR3 was amplified in a first-round RT-PCR using the HTBI primer set. Using its own MiXCR run on the multiplex PCR reads, TCRdb lists one record per CDR3 protein. There are hundreds of thousands of distinct CDR3 sequences in the sample; about 20% occur only once, and approximately 54% lies in the top ten. The sequencing sample was made of blood. The receptor source for this set is a woman in her seventies with Graves' ophthalmopathy.

This clonotype was seen more than once but under ten times. The chain links TRBV5-1 to TRBJ2-1, with 9 bases aligning to TRBD2. Trimming removed 6 bases from V and 3 bases from J; junction bases left unmatched: 7. The CDR3 contains 15 residues. Per the germline V gene, CDR1 is SGHRS and CDR2 is YFSETQ. CDR3 amino acids: CASTHSGSYYNEQFF. CDR3 nucleotide sequence: TGCGCCAGCACCCATAGCGGGAGTTACTACAATGAGCAGTTCTTC. Drawing the rest from reference TRBV5-1 and TRBJ2-1, the complete variable domain is KAGVTQTPRYLIKTRGQQVTLSCSPISGHRSVSWYQQTPGQGLQFLFEYFSETQRNKGNFPGRFSGRQFSNSRSEMNVSTLELGDSALYLCASTHSGSYYNEQFFGPGTRLTVL.

This clonotype appeared many times. The V call is TRBV7-3, the J call TRBJ2-3; TRBD1 matches at 7 bases. CDR1 and CDR2 (germline): SGHTA, FQGTGA. This CDR3 contains 16 residues. V dropped 5 bases and J dropped 2; count of bases not matched to a gene: 10. The CDR3 DNA follows: TGTGCCAGCAGCCCTCGCCCCAGGGGGTTCACAGATACGCAGTATTTT. This gives the protein CASSPRPRGFTDTQYF.

The CDR3 loop is CASSFLQGNEQFF. CDR3 coding DNA: TGTGCCAGCAGCTTTCTCCAAGGCAATGAGCAGTTCTTC. This chain connects TRBV7-9 to TRBJ2-1, with D unresolved. This CDR3 spans 13 amino acids. V gave up 3 bases and J gave up 6 bases, with 9 bases separating them. Germline assignment: CDR1 SEHNR and CDR2 FQNEAQ (reference sequence). Complete variable domain (other parts from reference TRBV7-9 and TRBJ2-1): DTGVSQNPRHKITKRGQNVTFRCDPISEHNRLYWYRQTLGQGPEFLTYFQNEAQLEKSRLLSDRFSAERPKGSFSTLEIQRTEQGDSAMYLCASSFLQGNEQFFGPGTRLTVL.

This clonotype was observed a handful of times. The V and J genes are TRBV6-2 or TRBV6-3 and TRBJ2-7; D might be TRBD2 (5 bases). The germline gives CDR1 MNHEY, CDR2 SVGEGT. The CDR3 sequence is 13 residues long. The V end was cut by 1 base, the J end by 9 bases, with 13 bases between. The CDR3 loop reads CASSYYSTGRQYF. The CDR3 coding sequence is TGTGCCAGCAGTTACTATTCGACGGGGAGGCAGTACTTC.

This rearrangement joins TRBV27 to TRBJ2-7; 10 bases are a match to TRBD2. This CDR3 contains 17 residues. Unmatched junction bases numbered 9, after V lost 4 bases and J lost 0 bases. From germline, CDR1 is MNHEY and CDR2 SMNVEV (reference sequence). DNA for the CDR3: TGTGCCAGCAGTTCAGGCGCCCGGACTAGCGGCTCCTACGAGCAGTACTTC. Its translation is CASSSGARTSGSYEQYF.

This sequence joins TRBV20-1 and TRBJ1-6; TRBD1 matches 8 bases. J gave up 5 bases and V 6 bases, and 12 bases lay outside the gene matches. Germline V gene lookup returns CDR1 DFQATT and CDR2 SNEGSKA (reference sequence). CDR3 size: 16 residues. This CDR3 is CSASYAGTGHNSPLHF. CDR3 DNA sequence: TGCAGTGCATCCTATGCCGGGACAGGCCATAATTCACCCCTCCACTTT.

Ten or more counts support this clonotype. The chain combines TRBV12-3 or TRBV12-4 with TRBJ2-4; D gene ambiguous. Trimming left V 3 bases short and J 0 bases short, with 6 bases between. This CDR3 region has 14 residues. CDR3 amino acids: CASSLGRAKNIQYF. The CDR3 bases are TGTGCCAGCAGTTTGGGTAGAGCCAAAAACATTCAGTACTTC.

This clonotype has a handful of counts. This sequence joins TRBV20-1 and TRBJ2-1; D might be TRBD1 (6 bases). The CDR3 sequence is 16 residues long. Deletions cut 1 base from V and 5 bases from J, with 18 bases between. From germline, CDR1 is DFQATT and CDR2 SNEGSKA (reference sequence). CDR3 in DNA: TGCAGTGCTAGAGCCGGCAGGGGCAGAGGAGACAATGAGCAGTTCTTC. This codes for CSARAGRGRGDNEQFF.

This rearrangement joins TRBV19 to TRBJ1-4; 7 bases match TRBD1. Trimming took 1 base from V and 0 from J; bases not matched to a gene: 8. The CDR3 covers 18 residues. Per germline, CDR1 LNHDA and CDR2 SQIVND (reference sequence). In nucleotides, the CDR3 is TGTGCCAGTAGTATAGGATTGACAGGGATTACAACTAATGAAAAACTGTTTTTT. Protein product: CASSIGLTGITTNEKLFF. Supplemented by reference TRBV19 and TRBJ1-4, the full variable domain reads DGGITQSPKYLFRKEGQNVTLSCEQNLNHDAMYWYRQDPGQGLRLIYYSQIVNDFQKGDIAEGYSVSREKKESFPLTVTSAQKNPTAFYLCASSIGLTGITTNEKLFFGSGTQLSVL.

This clonotype was seen only a few times. This rearrangement joins TRBV6-1 to TRBJ2-5, with 8 bases lining up with TRBD1. The CDR3 loop spans 15 amino acids. The trim removed 2 bases at V and 2 bases at J, leaving 4 bases unmatched. From germline, CDR1 is MNHNS and CDR2 SASEGT. CDR3 nucleotides: TGTGCCAGCAGTGAAAGTGGGACAGGACAAGAGACCCAGTACTTC. Translation: CASSESGTGQETQYF.

This clonotype turned up a few times. The chain uses TRBV18 and TRBJ1-1, with D hard to call. Germline CDR1 and CDR2: KGHSH and LQKENI. Trimming pared 2 bases from V and 2 bases from J, leaving 6 bases between. The CDR3 totals 13 residues. CDR3 residues: CASSPIGNTEAFF. CDR3 nucleotide sequence: TGTGCCAGCTCACCAATAGGCAACACTGAAGCTTTCTTT.

This chain links TRBV7-9 with TRBJ2-3; 9 positions match TRBD2. The CDR3 extends over 16 amino acids. After removal of 2 bases from V and 6 bases from J, the junction contained 9 bases not matched to a gene. Germline V lookup: CDR1 SEHNR, CDR2 FQNEAQ (reference sequence). CDR3 sequence reads: CASSLWASGMYDTQYF. The CDR3 DNA sequence: TGTGCCAGCAGCTTATGGGCTAGCGGGATGTATGATACGCAGTATTTT.

This clonotype was detected many times. The chain has TRBV29-1 and TRBJ2-1, with 8 nucleotides matching TRBD2. Germline-derived CDR1 and CDR2 are SQVTM and ANQGSEA. There are 14 residues in the CDR3. The V and J ends lost 2 bases and 9 bases, in that order; junction bases with no gene match: 9. CDR3 residues: CSVEYPGGHSEQFF. The CDR3 nucleotides are TGCAGCGTTGAATATCCGGGAGGGCATAGTGAGCAGTTCTTC.

This clonotype was seen a handful of times. The chain couples TRBV11-3 to TRBJ2-1; D possibly corresponds to TRBD2 (6 bases). V dropped 4 bases and J dropped 7 bases, with 11 bases sitting between them. This CDR3 region has 13 residues. Germline CDR1 is SGHNT and CDR2 is YENEEA. For the CDR3, the DNA is TGTGCCAGCAGCTCGGGACTCTTAAATGAGCAGTTCTTC. Translation gives CASSSGLLNEQFF. Combining the CDR3 with reference TRBV11-3 and TRBJ2-1 gives the whole variable domain EAGVVQSPRYKIIEKKQPVAFWCNPISGHNTLYWYLQNLGQGPELLIRYENEEAVDDSQLPKDRFSAERLKGVDSTLKIQPAELGDSAVYLCASSSGLLNEQFFGPGTRLTVL.

This clonotype was found many times. This rearrangement joins TRBV28 to TRBJ2-7, with TRBD1 identical over 8 bases. CDR1 and CDR2 from the germline V gene are MDHEN and SYDVKM. V lost 7 bases, J lost 6 bases, and 8 bases stayed unmatched. This CDR3 is 13 amino acids long. The CDR3 sequence: CASKTGGRREQYF. Written as DNA, the CDR3 is TGTGCCAGCAAAACAGGGGGTCGTCGCGAGCAGTACTTC.

The chain has TRBV19 and TRBJ2-1; D unclear. This CDR3 is 13 amino acids long. Germline V lookup: CDR1 LNHDA, CDR2 SQIVND (reference sequence). Deletions cut 6 bases from V and 6 bases from J, with 12 bases between. CDR3 protein: CASRYSESNEQFF. The CDR3 DNA sequence: TGTGCCAGTAGGTATTCGGAAAGCAATGAGCAGTTCTTC.

The chain links TRBV10-3 to TRBJ2-2, with a possible D match to TRBD1 (5 bases). CDR3 size: 14 residues. Germline V gives CDR1 ENHRY, CDR2 SYGVKD. Trimming left V 9 bases short and J 6 bases short, with 17 bases between. The CDR3 DNA reads as TGTGCCATAACGGCGGCAGGGTCCCCCGGGGAGCTGTTTTTT. It specifies CAITAAGSPGELFF.

This clonotype was observed a handful of times. The chain joins TRBV30 to TRBJ1-6; D possibly corresponds to TRBD1 (5 bases). V was cut by 4 bases and J by 9 bases, with 13 bases left in between. CDR3 length equals 13 residues. CDR1 GTSNPN and CDR2 SVGIG come from the germline V gene (reference sequence). CDR3 sequence reads: CAWNGGKASPLHF. The CDR3 DNA reads TGTGCCTGGAATGGGGGGAAGGCTTCACCCCTCCACTTT.

This clonotype has more than one count but fewer than ten. The V call is TRBV19, the J call TRBJ1-6; no firm D call. CDR3 length: 14 amino acids. Trimming removed 2 bases at V and 8 bases at J, with 10 bases between. Germline V gives CDR1 LNHDA, CDR2 SQIVND (reference sequence). In nucleotides, the CDR3 is TGTGCCAGTAGTATAAGAAGTAATGATTCACCCCTCCACTTT. Amino acids: CASSIRSNDSPLHF.

The rearrangement links TRBV12-3 or TRBV12-4 to TRBJ2-1; D may be TRBD1 or TRBD2 (5 bases each). Trimming stripped 5 bases from V and 4 bases from J, with 15 bases between. The CDR3 sequence is 15 residues long. For the CDR3, the DNA is TGTGCCAGCAGTGCCTTAGTGGGGGTATACAATGAGCAGTTCTTC. It codes for CASSALVGVYNEQFF.

There are many counts of this clonotype. The gene calls are TRBV6-1 and TRBJ1-1; the match to TRBD1 covers 7 bases. After removal of 5 bases from V and 5 bases from J, the junction contained 5 bases not matched to a gene. The CDR3 is 13 amino acids. Germline assignment: CDR1 MNHNS and CDR2 SASEGT. The CDR3: CASSLTGMTEAFF. As DNA, the CDR3 is TGTGCCAGCAGTTTGACAGGGATGACTGAAGCTTTCTTT.